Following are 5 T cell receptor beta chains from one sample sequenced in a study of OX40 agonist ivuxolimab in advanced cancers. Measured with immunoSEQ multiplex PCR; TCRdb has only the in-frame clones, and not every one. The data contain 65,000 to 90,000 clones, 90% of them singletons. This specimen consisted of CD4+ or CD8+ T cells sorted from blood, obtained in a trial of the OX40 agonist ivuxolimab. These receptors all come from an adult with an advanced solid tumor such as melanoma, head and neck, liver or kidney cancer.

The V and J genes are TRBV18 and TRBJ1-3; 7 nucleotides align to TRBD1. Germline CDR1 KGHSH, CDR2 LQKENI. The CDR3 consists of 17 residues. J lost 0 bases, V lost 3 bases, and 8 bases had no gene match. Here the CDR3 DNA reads TGTGCCAGCTCACCTAGGACAGGCACTAGCTCTGGAAACACCATATATTTT. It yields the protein CASSPRTGTSSGNTIYF.

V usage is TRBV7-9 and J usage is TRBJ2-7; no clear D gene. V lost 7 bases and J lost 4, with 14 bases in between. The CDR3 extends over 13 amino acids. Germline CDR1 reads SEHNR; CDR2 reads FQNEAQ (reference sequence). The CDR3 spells CASNWGVGYEQYF. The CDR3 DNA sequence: TGTGCCAGCAACTGGGGTGTCGGGTACGAGCAGTACTTC.

The chain's CDR3 is CASSSRRGRYTGELFF. In DNA, the CDR3 is TGTGCCAGCAGCAGCAGGAGGGGGCGTTACACCGGGGAGCTGTTTTTT. The rearrangement uses TRBV5-6 and TRBJ2-2; D is possibly TRBD1 (7 bases). The CDR3 has 16 residues. Trimming took off 4 bases at V and 3 bases at J, with 16 bases between the two ends. CDR1 is SGHDT and CDR2 is YYEEEE in the germline V gene.

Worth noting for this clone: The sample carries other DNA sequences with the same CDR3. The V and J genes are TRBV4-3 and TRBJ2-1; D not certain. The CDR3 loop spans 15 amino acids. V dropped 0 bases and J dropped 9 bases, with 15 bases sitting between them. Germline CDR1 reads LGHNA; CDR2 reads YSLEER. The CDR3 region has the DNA TGCGCCAGCAGCCAAGAGTTACTACGCGGCGGTGAGCAGTTCTTC. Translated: CASSQELLRGGEQFF.

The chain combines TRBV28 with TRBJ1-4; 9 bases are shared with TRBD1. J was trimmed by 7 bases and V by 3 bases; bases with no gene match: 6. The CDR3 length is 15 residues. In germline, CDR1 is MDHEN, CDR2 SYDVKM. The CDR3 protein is CASSLKGTGSEKLFF. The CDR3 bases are TGTGCCAGCAGTTTGAAGGGGACAGGGAGTGAAAAACTGTTTTTT.